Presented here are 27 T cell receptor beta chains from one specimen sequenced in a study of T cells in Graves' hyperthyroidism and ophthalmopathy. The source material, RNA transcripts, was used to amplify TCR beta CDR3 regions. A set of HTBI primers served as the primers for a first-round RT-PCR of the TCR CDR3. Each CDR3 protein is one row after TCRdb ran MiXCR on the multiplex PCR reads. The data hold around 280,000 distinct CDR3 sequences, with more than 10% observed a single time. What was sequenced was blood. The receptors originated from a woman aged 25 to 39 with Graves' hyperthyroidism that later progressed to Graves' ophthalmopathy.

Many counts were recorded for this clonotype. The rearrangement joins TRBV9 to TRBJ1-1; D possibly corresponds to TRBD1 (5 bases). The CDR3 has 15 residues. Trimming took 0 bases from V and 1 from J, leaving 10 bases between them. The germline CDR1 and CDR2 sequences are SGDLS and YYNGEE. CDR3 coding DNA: TGTGCCAGCAGCGTAGTAGACAGACCGAACACTGAAGCTTTCTTT. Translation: CASSVVDRPNTEAFF.

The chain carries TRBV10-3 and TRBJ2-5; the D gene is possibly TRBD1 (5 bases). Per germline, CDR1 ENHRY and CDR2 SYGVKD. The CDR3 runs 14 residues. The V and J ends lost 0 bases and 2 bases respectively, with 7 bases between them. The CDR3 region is CAISESGAQETQYF. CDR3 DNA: TGTGCCATCAGTGAGTCTGGGGCACAAGAGACCCAGTACTTC.

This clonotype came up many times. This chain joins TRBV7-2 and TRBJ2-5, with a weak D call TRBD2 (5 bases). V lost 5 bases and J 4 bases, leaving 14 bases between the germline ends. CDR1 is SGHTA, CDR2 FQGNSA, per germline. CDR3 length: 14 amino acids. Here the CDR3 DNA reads TGTGCCAGCAGCGGGAGACACCGGGGAGAGACCCAGTACTTC. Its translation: CASSGRHRGETQYF.

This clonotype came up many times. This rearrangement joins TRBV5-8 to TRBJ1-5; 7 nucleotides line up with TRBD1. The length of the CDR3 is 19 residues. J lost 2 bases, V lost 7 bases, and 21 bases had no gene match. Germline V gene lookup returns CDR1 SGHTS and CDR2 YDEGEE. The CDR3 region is CASFLTTRQGGRGNQPQHF. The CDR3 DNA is TGTGCCAGCTTCCTGACAACGAGACAGGGAGGTAGGGGCAATCAGCCCCAGCATTTT.

DNA for the CDR3: TGTGCCAGCAGCGGGAGGTGGAGACTAGCGGGACCGAATGAGCAGTTCTTC. It encodes CASSGRWRLAGPNEQFF. The chain has TRBV5-8 and TRBJ2-1; 11 bases fit TRBD2. Unmatched junction bases numbered 13, after V lost 4 bases and J lost 7 bases. CDR3 size: 17 residues. Per germline, CDR1 SGHTS and CDR2 YDEGEE.

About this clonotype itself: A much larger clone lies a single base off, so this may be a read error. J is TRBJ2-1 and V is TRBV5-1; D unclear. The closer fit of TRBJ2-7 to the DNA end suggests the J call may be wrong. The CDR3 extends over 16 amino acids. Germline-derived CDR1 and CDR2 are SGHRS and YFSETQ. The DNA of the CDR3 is TGCGCCAGCACCAGTGCACTCCAAACGAACTACAATGAGCAGTACTTC. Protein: CASTSALQTNYNEQYF.

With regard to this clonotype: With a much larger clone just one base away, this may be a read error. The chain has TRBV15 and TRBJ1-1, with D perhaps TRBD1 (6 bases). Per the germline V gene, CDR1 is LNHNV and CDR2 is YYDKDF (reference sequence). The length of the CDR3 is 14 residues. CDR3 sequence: CATSRGTVNTEACF. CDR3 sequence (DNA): TGTGCCACCAGCAGAGGGACAGTAAACACTGAAGCTTGCTTT.

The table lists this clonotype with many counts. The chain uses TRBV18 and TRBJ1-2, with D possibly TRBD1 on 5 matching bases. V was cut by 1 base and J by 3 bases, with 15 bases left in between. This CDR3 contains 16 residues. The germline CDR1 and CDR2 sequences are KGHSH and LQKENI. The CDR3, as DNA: TGTGCCAGCTCACCACAATCCTGGGACCCGGACTATGGCTACACCTTC. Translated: CASSPQSWDPDYGYTF.

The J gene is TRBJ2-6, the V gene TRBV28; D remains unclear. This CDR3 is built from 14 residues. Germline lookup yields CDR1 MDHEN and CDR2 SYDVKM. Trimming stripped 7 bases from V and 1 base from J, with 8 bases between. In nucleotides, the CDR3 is TGTGCCAGCATAGCTGTGTCTGGGGCCAACGTCCTGACTTTC. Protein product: CASIAVSGANVLTF. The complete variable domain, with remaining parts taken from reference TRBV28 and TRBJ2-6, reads DVKVTQSSRYLVKRTGEKVFLECVQDMDHENMFWYRQDPGLGLRLIYFSYDVKMKEKGDIPEGYSVSREKKERFSLILESASTNQTSMYLCASIAVSGANVLTFGAGSRLTVL.

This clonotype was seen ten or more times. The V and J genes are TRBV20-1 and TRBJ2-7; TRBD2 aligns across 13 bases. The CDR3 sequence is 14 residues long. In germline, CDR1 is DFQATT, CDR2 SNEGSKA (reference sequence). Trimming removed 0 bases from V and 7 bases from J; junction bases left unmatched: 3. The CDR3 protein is CSARDLGLAGEQYF. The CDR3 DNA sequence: TGCAGTGCTAGAGATTTGGGACTAGCGGGAGAGCAGTACTTC.

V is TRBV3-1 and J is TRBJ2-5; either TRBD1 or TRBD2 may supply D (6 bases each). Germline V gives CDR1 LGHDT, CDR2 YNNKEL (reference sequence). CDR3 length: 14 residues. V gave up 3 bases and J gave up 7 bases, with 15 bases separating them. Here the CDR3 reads CASSQGAVGRTQYF. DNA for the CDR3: TGTGCCAGCAGCCAGGGGGCCGTCGGGAGGACCCAGTACTTC.

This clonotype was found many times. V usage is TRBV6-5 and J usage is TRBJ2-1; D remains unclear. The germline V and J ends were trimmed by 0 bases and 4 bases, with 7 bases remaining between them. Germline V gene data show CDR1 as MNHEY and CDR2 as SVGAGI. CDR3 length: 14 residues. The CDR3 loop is CASSYSSQYNEQFF. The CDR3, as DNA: TGTGCCAGCAGTTACTCGAGCCAGTACAATGAGCAGTTCTTC.

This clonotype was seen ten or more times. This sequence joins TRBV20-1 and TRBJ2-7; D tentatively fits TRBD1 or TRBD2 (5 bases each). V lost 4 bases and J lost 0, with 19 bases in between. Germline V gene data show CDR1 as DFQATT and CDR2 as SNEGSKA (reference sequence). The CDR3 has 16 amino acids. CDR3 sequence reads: CSATEGYGTASYEQYF. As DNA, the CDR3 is TGCAGTGCTACGGAAGGGTATGGGACGGCCTCCTACGAGCAGTACTTC.

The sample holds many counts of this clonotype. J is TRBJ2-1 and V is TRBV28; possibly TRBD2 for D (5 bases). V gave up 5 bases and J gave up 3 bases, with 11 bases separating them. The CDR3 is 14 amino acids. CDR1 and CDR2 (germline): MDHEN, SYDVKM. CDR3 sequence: CASSRASLYNEQFF. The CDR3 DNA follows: TGTGCCAGCAGTAGGGCTAGCCTCTACAATGAGCAGTTCTTC.

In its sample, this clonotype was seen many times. CDR3 DNA sequence: TGTGCCTGGATTAGCAGTGGCTACACCTTC. It yields the protein CAWISSGYTF. The chain recombines TRBV30 with TRBJ1-2; D is undetermined. Trimming pared 4 bases from V and 7 bases from J, leaving 7 bases between. Germline V gene lookup returns CDR1 GTSNPN and CDR2 SVGIG (reference sequence). The CDR3 has 10 residues.

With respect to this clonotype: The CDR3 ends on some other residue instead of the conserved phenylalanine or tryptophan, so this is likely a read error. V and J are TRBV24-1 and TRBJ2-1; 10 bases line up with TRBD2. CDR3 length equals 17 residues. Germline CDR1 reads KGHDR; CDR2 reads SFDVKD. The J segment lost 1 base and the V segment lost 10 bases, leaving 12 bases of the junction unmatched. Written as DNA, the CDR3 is TGTGCCACTAGCGGGAGGATTGAGACTGGGTCCTACAATGAGCAGTTCCTC. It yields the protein CATSGRIETGSYNEQFL.

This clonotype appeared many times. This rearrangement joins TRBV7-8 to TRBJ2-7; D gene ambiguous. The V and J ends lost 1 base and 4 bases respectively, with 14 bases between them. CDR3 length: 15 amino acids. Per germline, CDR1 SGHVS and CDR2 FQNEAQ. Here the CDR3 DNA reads TGTGCCAGCAGCTTAGACGGTACGCTAGGGTACGAGCAGTACTTC. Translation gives CASSLDGTLGYEQYF.

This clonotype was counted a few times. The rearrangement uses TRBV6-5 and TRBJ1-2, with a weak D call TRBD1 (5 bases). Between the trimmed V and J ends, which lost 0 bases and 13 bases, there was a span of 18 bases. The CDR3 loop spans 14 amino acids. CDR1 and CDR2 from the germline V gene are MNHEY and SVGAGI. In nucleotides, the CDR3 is TGTGCCAGCAGTTACTCCGCGGGGGAGGAGACCGGCACCTTC. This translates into CASSYSAGEETGTF.

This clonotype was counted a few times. CDR3 coding DNA: TGTGCCAGCAGCCTAAACCCGACCTACGAGCAGTACTTC. As protein: CASSLNPTYEQYF. The chain links TRBV28 to TRBJ2-7; D ambiguous. The length of the CDR3 is 13 residues. CDR1 MDHEN and CDR2 SYDVKM come from the germline V gene. The V and J ends lost 6 bases and 2 bases respectively, with 11 bases between them.

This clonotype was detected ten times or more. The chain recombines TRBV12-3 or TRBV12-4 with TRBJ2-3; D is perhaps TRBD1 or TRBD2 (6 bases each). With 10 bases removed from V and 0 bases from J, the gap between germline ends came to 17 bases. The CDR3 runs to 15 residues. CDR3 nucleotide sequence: TGTGCCACCGCCGGGAGAGGGGGAAGCACAGATACGCAGTATTTT. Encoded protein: CATAGRGGSTDTQYF.

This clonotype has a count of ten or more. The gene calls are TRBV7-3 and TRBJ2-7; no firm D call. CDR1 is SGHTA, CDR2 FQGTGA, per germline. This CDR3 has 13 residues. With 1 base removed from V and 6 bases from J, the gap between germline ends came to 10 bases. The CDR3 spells CASSLSQSTEQYF. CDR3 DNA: TGTGCCAGCAGCTTAAGCCAATCGACCGAGCAGTACTTC.

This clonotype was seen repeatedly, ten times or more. The CDR3 here is CASSFQRGAESSYEQYF. CDR3 DNA: TGTGCCAGCAGCTTCCAAAGGGGGGCGGAGAGCTCCTACGAGCAGTACTTC. J is TRBJ2-7 and V is TRBV7-2; D tentatively reads TRBD1 or TRBD2 (6 bases each). With 3 bases removed from V and 0 bases from J, the gap between germline ends came to 18 bases. The CDR3 runs to 17 residues. Per the germline V gene, CDR1 is SGHTA and CDR2 is FQGNSA.

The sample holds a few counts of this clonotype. The CDR3 reads CASSYEEDYEQYF. The CDR3, as DNA: TGCGCCAGCAGCTACGAAGAGGACTACGAGCAGTACTTC. The chain couples TRBV5-1 to TRBJ2-7; D is undetermined. The CDR3 length is 13 residues. Trimming took 3 bases from V and 3 from J, leaving 10 bases between them. Germline V gene sequence: CDR1 SGHRS, CDR2 YFSETQ.

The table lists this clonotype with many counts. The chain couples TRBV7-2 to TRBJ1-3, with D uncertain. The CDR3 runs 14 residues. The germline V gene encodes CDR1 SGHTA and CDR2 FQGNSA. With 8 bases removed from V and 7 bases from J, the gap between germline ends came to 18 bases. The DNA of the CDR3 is TGTGCCAGCGGCGATGGGAGAGCACGGAACACCATATATTTT. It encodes CASGDGRARNTIYF.

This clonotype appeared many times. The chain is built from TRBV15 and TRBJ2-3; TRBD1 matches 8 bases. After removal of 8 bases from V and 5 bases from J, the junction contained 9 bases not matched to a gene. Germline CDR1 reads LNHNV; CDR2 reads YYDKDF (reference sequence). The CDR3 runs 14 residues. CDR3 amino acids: CATSSGQGGDTQYF. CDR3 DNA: TGTGCCACCTCTTCTGGACAGGGAGGAGATACGCAGTATTTT.

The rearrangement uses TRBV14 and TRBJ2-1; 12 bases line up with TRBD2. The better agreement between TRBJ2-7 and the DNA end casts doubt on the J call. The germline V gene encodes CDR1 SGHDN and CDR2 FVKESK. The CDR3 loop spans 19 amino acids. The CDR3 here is CASSQDRWSSGRDRNEQYF. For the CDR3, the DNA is TGTGCCAGCAGCCAAGACAGATGGTCTAGCGGGAGGGATCGGAATGAGCAGTACTTC.

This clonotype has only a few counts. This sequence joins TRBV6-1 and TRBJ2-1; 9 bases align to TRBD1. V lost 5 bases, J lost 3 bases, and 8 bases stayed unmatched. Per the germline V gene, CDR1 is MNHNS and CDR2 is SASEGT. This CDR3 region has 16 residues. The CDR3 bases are TGTGCCAGCAGTTACCCACAGGGGGCTAACTACAATGAGCAGTTCTTC. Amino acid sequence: CASSYPQGANYNEQFF.